The entry below gives a single T cell receptor beta chain sequence along with its context. The antigen remains unidentified. The V segment lost 4 bases and the J segment 7 bases; nucleotides outside the gene matches: 17. Germline assignment: CDR1 SGHRS and CDR2 YFSETQ. This CDR3 comprises 17 residues. This entry is derived from a study of cytomegalovirus exposure and HLA in healthy donors. Study observations and caveats: What TCR beta sequences reportedly achieved was accurate prediction of HLA-A and HLA-B alleles in most subjects. The availability of immune exposure information extended only to CMV serostatus. Cytomegalovirus-associated status was assigned to about 170 TCR beta chains.

All the people who gave samples were healthy bone marrow donors. PCR involved 60 Vbeta and 13 Jbeta primers. The protocol was immunoSEQ multiplex PCR, while the TCRdb copy is restricted to in-frame clones and leaves out a portion. The table includes fewer than 200,000 clones, 65% to 85% detected once. This chain joins TRBV5-1 and TRBJ2-7, with 10 positions matching TRBD1. What was sequenced was PBMCs. The source is a woman in her 50s in good health and CMV-seropositive. CDR3 protein: CASSLIPMGTGVDEQYF. The DNA for the CDR3 is TGCGCCAGCAGCCTAATTCCTATGGGGACAGGGGTTGATGAGCAGTACTTC.